One and the same sample provided the 31 T cell receptor beta chains below, sequenced in a study of OX40 agonist ivuxolimab in advanced cancers. Library preparation employed the immunoSEQ multiplex PCR assay. TCRdb's version of the immuneACCESS table is confined to in-frame rearrangements and falls short of the full clone set. An unresolved V gene accounts for under half of the shortfall where checked; the remainder is of unknown origin. The sample table holds 13,000 to 15,000 clones, of which more than 80% were seen once. The top ten constitute 20% to 30% of the sample. Material: CD4+ or CD8+ T cells sorted from blood, obtained in a trial of the OX40 agonist ivuxolimab. These receptors came from an adult with an advanced solid tumor such as melanoma, head and neck, liver or kidney cancer.

The chain uses TRBV6-1 and TRBJ1-5, with D uncertain. The CDR3 covers 18 residues. Trimming cost V 3 bases and J 5 bases, with 23 bases left between them. The germline CDR1 and CDR2 sequences are MNHNS and SASEGT. CDR3 coding DNA: TGTGCCAGCAGTGAGGACTACTTAGGACCTCCAGAAGATCAGCCCCAGCATTTT. Translation gives CASSEDYLGPPEDQPQHF.

In nucleotides, the CDR3 is TGTGCCAGTCAGCCCGCGGGCAGCTCCTACAATGAGCAGTTCTTC. Amino acid sequence: CASQPAGSSYNEQFF. The chain recombines TRBV19 with TRBJ2-1; possible D gene TRBD2, 5 bases. Trimming shortened V by 8 bases and J by 0 bases, and 14 bases separated the two germline ends. The V gene's germline CDR1 is LNHDA and CDR2 SQIVND (reference sequence). The length of the CDR3 is 15 residues.

The chain uses TRBV7-6 and TRBJ2-3; TRBD2 matches at 16 bases. With V trimmed by 5 bases and J by 0 bases, 5 bases remained unmatched. This CDR3 is 18 amino acids long. Germline CDR1 is SGHVS and CDR2 is FNYEAQ. The CDR3 is CASSPGLAGGPSTDTQYF. The CDR3 bases are TGTGCCAGCAGCCCGGGACTAGCGGGAGGGCCGAGCACAGATACGCAGTATTTT.

Here the CDR3 DNA reads TGTGCCATCAGTGATGTGGGGGGAGAGACCCAGTACTTC. This codes for CAISDVGGETQYF. This chain connects TRBV10-3 to TRBJ2-5; D might be TRBD2 (6 bases). CDR3 size: 13 residues. The ends were cut back, 3 bases at V and 4 bases at J, with 9 bases in the middle. Germline CDR1 reads ENHRY; CDR2 reads SYGVKD.

The V and J genes are TRBV7-9 and TRBJ2-2; D unresolved. Germline values: CDR1 SEHNR, CDR2 FQNEAQ (reference sequence). The CDR3 runs to 12 residues. V lost 1 base and J lost 5, with 2 bases in between. CDR3 coding DNA: TGTGCCAGCAGCTTAGGGACCGGGGAGCTGTTTTTT. Amino acids: CASSLGTGELFF.

This chain uses TRBV5-4 with TRBJ2-1; 9 positions agree with TRBD2. V was pared by 0 bases and J by 3 bases, with 13 bases of the junction left unmatched. The CDR3 is 19 residues long. From germline, CDR1 is SGHNT and CDR2 YYREEE (reference sequence). The CDR3 sequence is CASSLGTGGGRAVYNEQFF. The CDR3 DNA follows: TGTGCCAGCAGCTTGGGGACCGGGGGCGGGAGGGCTGTCTACAATGAGCAGTTCTTC.

The gene calls are TRBV20-1 and TRBJ1-1; no definite D call. The CDR3 extends over 11 amino acids. Between the trimmed V and J ends, which lost 6 bases and 0 bases, there was a span of 5 bases. Looked up from germline, CDR1 is DFQATT and CDR2 is SNEGSKA (reference sequence). The CDR3 spells CSAFMNTEAFF. The CDR3 coding sequence is TGCAGTGCCTTCATGAACACTGAAGCTTTCTTT.

The gene calls are TRBV19 and TRBJ2-5, with a weak D call TRBD1 (5 bases). V lost 0 bases and J 5 bases, leaving 7 bases between the germline ends. The CDR3 covers 13 residues. Germline V gene data show CDR1 as LNHDA and CDR2 as SQIVND (reference sequence). The CDR3 DNA follows: TGTGCCAGTAGTATAGACAGGGCCGAGACCCAGTACTTC. It codes for CASSIDRAETQYF.

This chain joins TRBV9 and TRBJ1-4; TRBD1 might be the D (5 bases). Per the germline V gene, CDR1 is SGDLS and CDR2 is YYNGEE. V lost 5 bases, J lost 9 bases, and 17 bases lay in between. The CDR3 covers 14 residues. The CDR3 DNA is TGTGCCAGCAGTGCAGGTTCCGGGACCCAAAAACTGTTTTTT. As protein: CASSAGSGTQKLFF.

The chain joins TRBV13 to TRBJ1-1, with 7 nucleotides matching TRBD1. J lost 4 bases, V lost 4 bases, and 9 bases had no gene match. The CDR3 extends over 15 amino acids. Germline V gene lookup returns CDR1 PRHDT and CDR2 FYEKMQ (reference sequence). This chain's CDR3 is CASSSPPTGTTEAFF. CDR3 nucleotides: TGTGCCAGCAGCTCCCCGCCGACAGGGACCACTGAAGCTTTCTTT. Full variable domain (outside the CDR3, taken from reference TRBV13 and TRBJ1-1): AAGVIQSPRHLIKEKRETATLKCYPIPRHDTVYWYQQGPGQDPQFLISFYEKMQSDKGSIPDRFSAQQFSDYHSELNMSSLELGDSALYFCASSSPPTGTTEAFFGQGTRLTVV.

This rearrangement joins TRBV27 to TRBJ2-7; 9 bases fit TRBD2. This CDR3 spans 13 amino acids. V trimming: 7 bases; J trimming: 4 bases; junction bases outside the gene matches: 5. Germline CDR1 reads MNHEY; CDR2 reads SMNVEV (reference sequence). The CDR3 DNA is TGTGCCAGCAAGCGGGAGGATGCTTACGAGCAGTACTTC. This gives the protein CASKREDAYEQYF.

The chain has TRBV28 and TRBJ2-7, with D possibly being TRBD2 (5 bases). Germline V gives CDR1 MDHEN, CDR2 SYDVKM. The length of the CDR3 is 16 residues. Trimming removed 6 bases from V and 2 bases from J, with 20 bases in between. The CDR3 region has the DNA TGTGCCAGCAGGACTACTGGACTTCCCGTGCCCTACGAGCAGTACTTC. As protein: CASRTTGLPVPYEQYF.

This chain connects TRBV7-8 to TRBJ2-1; D is possibly TRBD1 (5 bases). The CDR3 sequence is 17 residues long. Germline CDR1 SGHVS, CDR2 FQNEAQ. V was clipped by 3 bases and J by 0 bases, with 15 bases between them. CDR3 DNA sequence: TGTGCCAGCAGCTTGGTGGGCGGACACTACTCCTACAATGAGCAGTTCTTC. It codes for CASSLVGGHYSYNEQFF.

The chain is built from TRBV19 and TRBJ1-2, with 7 bases identical to TRBD1. Looked up from germline, CDR1 is LNHDA and CDR2 is SQIVND (reference sequence). J was trimmed by 3 bases and V by 0 bases; bases with no gene match: 7. CDR3 length equals 16 residues. DNA for the CDR3: TGTGCCAGTAGTATAGAACCGGGACAGCAACACTATGGCTACACCTTC. Translation: CASSIEPGQQHYGYTF.

The chain employs TRBV9 and TRBJ2-1; TRBD2 matches at 12 bases. The CDR3 is 15 amino acids. Germline assignment: CDR1 SGDLS and CDR2 YYNGEE. The trim removed 3 bases at V and 7 bases at J, leaving 5 bases unmatched. The chain's CDR3 is CASSETSGSHNEQFF. The CDR3 nucleotides read TGTGCCAGCAGCGAGACTAGCGGGAGCCATAATGAGCAGTTCTTC.

In the case of this clone: Other DNA variants within this sample encode the same CDR3. The chain couples TRBV30 to TRBJ1-2; possible D gene TRBD1, 6 bases. This CDR3 contains 12 residues. Trimming pared 8 bases from V and 1 base from J, leaving 11 bases between. Germline V gene data show CDR1 as GTSNPN and CDR2 as SVGIG (reference sequence). The CDR3 DNA reads as TGTGCCCTACAGGGAGATAACTATGGCTACACCTTC. Translating it yields CALQGDNYGYTF.

The rearrangement links TRBV28 to TRBJ2-1, with D perhaps TRBD2 (6 bases). The CDR3 has 13 amino acids. Trimming shortened V by 6 bases and J by 13 bases, and 19 bases separated the two germline ends. Germline V gives CDR1 MDHEN, CDR2 SYDVKM. CDR3 in amino acids: CASRAPPRLDQFF. The CDR3 nucleotides are TGTGCCAGCAGGGCTCCACCAAGACTAGACCAGTTCTTC.

The chain recombines TRBV4-2 with TRBJ2-1, with a weak D call TRBD2 (5 bases). This CDR3 is built from 15 residues. Germline assignment: CDR1 LGHNA and CDR2 YNFKEQ. With 4 bases removed from V and 9 bases from J, the gap between germline ends came to 19 bases. CDR3 region: CASSLAAAGDREQFF. Written as DNA, the CDR3 is TGTGCCAGCAGCCTTGCAGCGGCTGGGGATCGTGAGCAGTTCTTC.

A note on this clone: Other DNA sequences in the sample encode the same CDR3. The chain is built from TRBV5-6 and TRBJ2-7, with D perhaps matching TRBD1 or TRBD2 (6 bases each). Trimming removed 0 bases from V and 2 bases from J, with 15 bases in between. CDR1 is SGHDT, CDR2 YYEEEE, per germline. This CDR3 has 16 amino acids. DNA of the CDR3: TGTGCCAGCAGCTTGGGGGGGCGGGGACTTCCCTACGAGCAGTACTTC. Translating it yields CASSLGGRGLPYEQYF.

The chain joins TRBV7-8 to TRBJ1-2; no clear D gene. The V gene lost 1 base and the J gene lost 0 bases, with 12 bases spanning the gap. This CDR3 is 16 amino acids long. CDR1 and CDR2 from the germline V gene are SGHVS and FQNEAQ. The CDR3 protein is CASSLDSTVANYGYTF. The CDR3 DNA follows: TGTGCCAGCAGCTTAGATTCGACGGTAGCTAACTATGGCTACACCTTC.

This chain connects TRBV28 to TRBJ2-1; 11 bases fit TRBD2. V shed 5 bases, J shed 3 bases, and the junction held 9 bases outside the gene matches. Germline assignment: CDR1 MDHEN and CDR2 SYDVKM. The CDR3 length is 17 residues. DNA for the CDR3: TGTGCCAGCAGTGCCGTGGGACTAGCGGACCTCTACAATGAGCAGTTCTTC. Translated, it gives CASSAVGLADLYNEQFF.

The V gene is TRBV27, the J gene TRBJ2-7, with 8 bases fitting TRBD1. Per germline, CDR1 MNHEY and CDR2 SMNVEV (reference sequence). After removal of 3 bases from V and 2 bases from J, the junction contained 18 bases not matched to a gene. The CDR3 runs to 19 residues. CDR3 protein: CASSFPSGGSTGEPYEQYF. DNA of the CDR3: TGTGCCAGCAGTTTCCCCTCAGGGGGCTCAACCGGAGAACCCTACGAGCAGTACTTC.

The chain combines TRBV21-1 with TRBJ2-5; the D call TRBD2 from the table was never checked on the DNA. TRBV21-1 is marked as a pseudogene. This CDR3 spans 14 amino acids. CDR3 DNA: TGTGCCAGCAGCAAAGTTACTACCCTGGAGACCCAGTACTTC. Translating it yields CASSKVTTLETQYF.

J is TRBJ1-1 and V is TRBV2; possible D gene TRBD1, 5 bases. The CDR3 spans 15 residues. Germline V gene data show CDR1 as SNHLY and CDR2 as FYNNEI. V dropped 8 bases and J dropped 11 bases, with 27 bases sitting between them. For the CDR3, the DNA is TGTGCCAGCTCTCCCCTAGGGCAGGGAGGGTTCGCGGCTTTCTTT. Translating it yields CASSPLGQGGFAAFF.

CDR3 nucleotide sequence: TGTGCCAGCAGTTACCTTCCCACGGGAGTATGGAATGAGCAGTTCTTC. Translation: CASSYLPTGVWNEQFF. J is TRBJ2-1 and V is TRBV6-6, with D tentatively TRBD2 (6 bases). In germline, CDR1 is MNHNY, CDR2 SVGAGI (reference sequence). With 2 bases removed from V and 7 bases from J, the gap between germline ends came to 18 bases. The CDR3 sequence is 16 residues long.

The rearrangement joins TRBV16 to TRBJ1-2; 8 bases agree with TRBD1. The V segment lost 7 bases and the J segment 5 bases; nucleotides outside the gene matches: 12. Germline lookup yields CDR1 KGHSY and CDR2 FQNENV. The length of the CDR3 is 15 residues. This CDR3 is CASTPGTGRLYGYTF. Written as DNA, the CDR3 is TGTGCCAGCACCCCCGGGACAGGACGGCTTTATGGCTACACCTTC.

J is TRBJ1-6 and V is TRBV5-6, with no clear D. The CDR3 length is 12 residues. The V gene lost 3 bases and the J gene lost 4 bases, with 2 bases spanning the gap. CDR1 SGHDT and CDR2 YYEEEE come from the germline V gene. The CDR3 bases are TGTGCCAGCAGCTCGTATAATTCACCCCTCCACTTT. This translates into CASSSYNSPLHF.

The chain joins TRBV5-6 to TRBJ2-4; D tentatively reads TRBD1 or TRBD2 (5 bases each). V was cut by 4 bases and J by 8 bases, with 10 bases left in between. Germline CDR1 reads SGHDT; CDR2 reads YYEEEE. This CDR3 region has 12 residues. The CDR3: CASSGGIDIQYF. The CDR3 DNA follows: TGTGCCAGCAGCGGGGGTATTGACATTCAGTACTTC.

V gene TRBV5-1 combines with J gene TRBJ2-3; D gene ambiguous. V shed 2 bases and J shed 2 bases, with 12 bases lying between them. Germline V gives CDR1 SGHRS, CDR2 YFSETQ. CDR3 size: 15 residues. The CDR3 loop is CASSFRQPHTDTQYF. The CDR3 bases are TGCGCCAGCAGCTTCCGGCAGCCCCACACAGATACGCAGTATTTT.

The rearrangement uses TRBV9 and TRBJ2-1; 14 bases match TRBD2. Trimming cost V 0 bases and J 7 bases; bases outside gene matches: 3. Germline loops: CDR1 SGDLS, CDR2 YYNGEE. The length of the CDR3 is 16 residues. The CDR3 sequence is CASSVEGLAGVNEQFF. The CDR3 nucleotides read TGTGCCAGCAGCGTAGAGGGACTAGCGGGAGTTAATGAGCAGTTCTTC.

V and J are TRBV11-2 and TRBJ2-3, with 10 bases aligning to TRBD2. CDR3 size: 17 residues. Germline V gives CDR1 SGHAT, CDR2 FQNNGV. Trimming removed 2 bases from V and 3 bases from J; junction bases left unmatched: 8. The CDR3 spells CASSLMALAGETDTQYF. DNA of the CDR3: TGTGCCAGCAGCTTAATGGCGCTAGCGGGAGAAACAGATACGCAGTATTTT. Full variable domain (outside the CDR3, taken from reference TRBV11-2 and TRBJ2-3): EAGVAQSPRYKIIEKRQSVAFWCNPISGHATLYWYQQILGQGPKLLIQFQNNGVVDDSQLPKDRFSAERLKGVDSTLKIQPAKLEDSAVYLCASSLMALAGETDTQYFGPGTRLTVL.